This T cell receptor beta chain originates from a study of T cell responses to AZD1222 COVID-19 vaccine. Profiled with immunoSEQ multiplex PCR; TCRdb holds only in-frame clones, not every one. The top ten hold 3% to 4% of the sample, which has 95,000 to 120,000 clones, approximately 86% seen once. With 4 bases clipped from V and 0 bases from J, the junction kept 11 bases outside the gene matches. Germline CDR1 and CDR2: SNHLY and FYNNEI. The CDR3 runs 18 residues. The clonotype was recovered from an adult in good health. The material was peripheral blood, obtained on day 0 of AZD1222 vaccination. The V and J genes are TRBV2 and TRBJ1-5; TRBD1 matches at 8 bases. This CDR3 reads CASSGDRTVGYSNQPQHF. For the CDR3, the DNA is TGTGCCAGCAGTGGGGACAGGACCGTCGGATATAGCAATCAGCCCCAGCATTTT. The variable domain in full, with the rest retrieved from reference TRBV2 and TRBJ1-5, is EPEVTQTPSHQVTQMGQEVILRCVPISNHLYFYWYRQILGQKVEFLVSFYNNEISEKSEIFDDQFSVERPDGSNFTLKIRSTKLEDSAMYFCASSGDRTVGYSNQPQHFGDGTRLSIL.